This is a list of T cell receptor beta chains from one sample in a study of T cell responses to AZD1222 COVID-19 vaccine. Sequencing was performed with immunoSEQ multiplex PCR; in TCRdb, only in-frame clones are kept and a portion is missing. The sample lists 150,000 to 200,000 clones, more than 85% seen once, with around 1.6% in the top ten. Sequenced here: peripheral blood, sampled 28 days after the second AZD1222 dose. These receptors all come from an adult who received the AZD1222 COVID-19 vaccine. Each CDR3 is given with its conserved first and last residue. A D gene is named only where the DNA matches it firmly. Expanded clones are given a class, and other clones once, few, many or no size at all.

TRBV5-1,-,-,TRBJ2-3,CASSGTRNTDTQYF,TGCGCCAGCAGCGGGACTCGAAACACAGATACGCAGTATTTT
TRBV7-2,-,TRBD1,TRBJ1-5,CASSQDRVNQPQHF,TGTGCCAGCAGCCAGGACAGGGTCAATCAGCCCCAGCATTTT
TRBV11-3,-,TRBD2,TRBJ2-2,CASSFRAGGPGELFF,TGTGCCAGCAGCTTTCGGGCGGGAGGGCCCGGGGAGCTGTTTTTT
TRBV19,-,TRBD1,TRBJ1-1,CASSNPGGSTEAFF,TGTGCCAGTAGTAATCCAGGGGGATCCACTGAAGCTTTCTTT
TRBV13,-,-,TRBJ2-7,CASSPASTYEQYF,TGTGCCAGCAGCCCGGCGAGTACCTACGAGCAGTACTTC
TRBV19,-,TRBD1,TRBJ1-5,CASSVQGVGQPQHF,TGTGCCAGTAGTGTACAGGGGGTAGGGCAGCCCCAGCATTTT
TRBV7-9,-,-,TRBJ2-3,CASSFGGPDTQYF,TGTGCCAGCAGCTTCGGGGGCCCAGATACGCAGTATTTT
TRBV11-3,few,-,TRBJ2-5,CASSSGQTTQETQYF,TGTGCCAGCAGCTCAGGCCAGACCACCCAAGAGACCCAGTACTTC
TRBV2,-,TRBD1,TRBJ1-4,CASRLDRRDEKLFF,TGTGCCAGCAGACTGGACAGGCGGGATGAAAAACTGTTTTTT
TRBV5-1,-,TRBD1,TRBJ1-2,CASSERQGWDGYTF,TGCGCCAGCAGCGAGAGACAGGGGTGGGATGGCTACACCTTC
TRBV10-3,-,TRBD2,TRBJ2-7,CAIRGLAGNEQYF,TGTGCCATCAGGGGACTAGCGGGGAACGAGCAGTACTTC
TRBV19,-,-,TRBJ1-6,CASRPPGDPYLNSPLHF,TGTGCCAGTAGACCGCCGGGGGACCCGTATTTGAATTCACCCCTCCACTTT
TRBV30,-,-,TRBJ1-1,CAWSHPGRPNTEAFF,TGTGCCTGGAGTCACCCCGGACGGCCGAACACTGAAGCTTTCTTT
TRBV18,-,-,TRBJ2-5,CASSPTPTGETQYF,TGTGCCAGCTCACCAACACCAACAGGGGAGACCCAGTACTTC
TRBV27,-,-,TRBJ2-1,CASSLSSPYNEQFF,TGTGCCAGCAGTTTATCTAGCCCCTACAATGAGCAGTTCTTC
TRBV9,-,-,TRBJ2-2,CASSVVGAATGELFF,TGTGCCAGCAGCGTAGTGGGGGCCGCGACCGGGGAGCTGTTTTTT
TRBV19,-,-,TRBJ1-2,CASLGPNRPDTSYGYTF,TGTGCCAGTCTTGGGCCGAACAGGCCGGATACGTCGTATGGCTACACCTTC
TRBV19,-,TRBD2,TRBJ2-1,CASSSRRLALDNEQFF,TGTGCCAGTAGTTCTCGGAGACTAGCGCTCGACAATGAGCAGTTCTTC
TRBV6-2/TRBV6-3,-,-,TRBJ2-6,CASSYWRSGANVLTF,TGTGCCAGCAGTTACTGGCGCTCTGGGGCCAACGTCCTGACTTTC
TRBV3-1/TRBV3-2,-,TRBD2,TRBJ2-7,CASSQDTTSGRGYEQYF,TGTGCCAGCAGCCAAGACACGACTAGCGGGAGAGGTTACGAGCAGTACTTC
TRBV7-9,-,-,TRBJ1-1,CASSPPVVGLTNTEAFF,TGTGCCAGCAGCCCGCCCGTTGTGGGCCTGACGAACACTGAAGCTTTCTTT
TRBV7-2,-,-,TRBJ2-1,CASSLTNRVRSYNEQFF,TGTGCCAGCAGCTTAACCAACAGGGTCCGCTCCTACAATGAGCAGTTCTTC
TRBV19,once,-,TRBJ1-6,CASTDRDNPPLHF,TGTGCCAGTACGGACAGAGACAATCCGCCCCTCCACTTT
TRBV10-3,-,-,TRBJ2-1,CAITFKQGNEQFF,TGTGCCATCACCTTCAAGCAGGGAAATGAGCAGTTCTTC
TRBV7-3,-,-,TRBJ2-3,CASSLSHSTDTQYF,TGTGCCAGCAGCTTATCCCATAGCACAGATACGCAGTATTTT
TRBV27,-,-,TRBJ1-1,CASSLQGRTEAFF,TGTGCCAGCAGTTTACAGGGCCGCACTGAAGCTTTCTTT
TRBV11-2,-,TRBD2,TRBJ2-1,CASSLPGGSAYNEQFF,TGTGCCAGCAGCTTACCGGGGGGGAGCGCCTACAATGAGCAGTTCTTC
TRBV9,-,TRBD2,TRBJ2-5,CASSPGGNQETQYF,TGTGCCAGCAGCCCCGGGGGGAACCAAGAGACCCAGTACTTC
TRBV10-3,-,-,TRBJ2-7,CAISERQVSYEQYF,TGTGCCATCAGTGAGAGGCAGGTATCCTACGAGCAGTACTTC
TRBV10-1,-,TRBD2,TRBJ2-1,CASSEASGGANEQFF,TGCGCCAGCAGTGAAGCTAGCGGGGGAGCCAATGAGCAGTTCTTC
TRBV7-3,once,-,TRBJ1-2,CASSLNPLGGGYGYTF,TGTGCCAGCAGCTTAAACCCCCTGGGGGGGGGCTACGGCTACACCTTC
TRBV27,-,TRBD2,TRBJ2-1,CASSFRTSGGYSYNEQFF,TGTGCCAGCAGTTTCCGGACTAGCGGGGGTTACTCCTACAATGAGCAGTTCTTC
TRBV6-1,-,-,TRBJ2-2,CASSELDTGELFF,TGTGCCAGCAGTGAATTAGACACCGGGGAGCTGTTTTTT
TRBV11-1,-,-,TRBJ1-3,CASSSMGNTIYF,TGTGCCAGCAGCTCGATGGGAAACACCATATATTTT
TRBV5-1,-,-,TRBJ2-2,CASSLTANTGELFF,TGCGCCAGCAGCTTAACAGCGAACACCGGGGAGCTGTTTTTT
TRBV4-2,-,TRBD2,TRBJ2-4,CASSQRGAGGLSIQYF,TGTGCCAGCAGCCAGAGGGGAGCGGGGGGGCTTAGCATTCAGTACTTC